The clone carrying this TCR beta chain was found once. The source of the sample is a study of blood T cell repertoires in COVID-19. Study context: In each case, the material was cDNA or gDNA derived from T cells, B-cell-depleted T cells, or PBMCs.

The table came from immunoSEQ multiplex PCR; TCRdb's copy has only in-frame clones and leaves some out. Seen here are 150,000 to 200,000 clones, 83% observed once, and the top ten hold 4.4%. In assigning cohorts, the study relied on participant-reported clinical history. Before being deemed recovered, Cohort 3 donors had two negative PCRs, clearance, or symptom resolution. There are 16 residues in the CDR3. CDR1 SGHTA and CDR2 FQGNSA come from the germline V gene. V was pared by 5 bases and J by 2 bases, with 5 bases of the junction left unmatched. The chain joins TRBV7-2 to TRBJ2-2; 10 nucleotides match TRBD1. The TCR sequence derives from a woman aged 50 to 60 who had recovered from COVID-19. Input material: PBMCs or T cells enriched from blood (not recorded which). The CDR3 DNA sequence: TGTGCCAGCAGCGGACAGGGGGGAGCAAACACCGGGGAGCTGTTTTTT. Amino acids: CASSGQGGANTGELFF. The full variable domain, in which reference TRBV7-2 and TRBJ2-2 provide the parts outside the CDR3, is GAGVSQSPSNKVTEKGKDVELRCDPISGHTALYWYRQSLGQGLEFLIYFQGNSAPDKSGLPSDRFSAERTGGSVSTLTIQRTQQEDSAVYLCASSGQGGANTGELFFGEGSRLTVL.